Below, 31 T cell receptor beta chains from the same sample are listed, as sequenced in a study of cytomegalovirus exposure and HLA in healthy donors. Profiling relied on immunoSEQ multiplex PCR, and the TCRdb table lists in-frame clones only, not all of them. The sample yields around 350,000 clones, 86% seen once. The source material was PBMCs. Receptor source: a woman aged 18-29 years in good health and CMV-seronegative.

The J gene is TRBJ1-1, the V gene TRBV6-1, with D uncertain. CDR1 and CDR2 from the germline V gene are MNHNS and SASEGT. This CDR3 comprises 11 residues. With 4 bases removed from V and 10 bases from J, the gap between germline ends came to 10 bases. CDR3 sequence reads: CASSGYYRAFF. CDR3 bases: TGTGCCAGCAGTGGATATTACAGAGCTTTCTTT.

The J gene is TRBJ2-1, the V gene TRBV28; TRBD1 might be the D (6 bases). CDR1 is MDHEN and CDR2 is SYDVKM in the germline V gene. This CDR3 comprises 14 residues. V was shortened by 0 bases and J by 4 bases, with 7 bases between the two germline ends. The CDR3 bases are TGTGCCAGCAGTTTATGGCAGGGGTACAATGAGCAGTTCTTC. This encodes CASSLWQGYNEQFF.

This chain's CDR3 is CASSYSESFEAFF. The CDR3 DNA sequence: TGTGCCAGCAGTTACTCAGAAAGCTTTGAAGCTTTCTTT. V is TRBV6-5 and J is TRBJ1-1, with unresolved D. CDR3 length equals 13 residues. V was trimmed by 0 bases and J by 7 bases, leaving 9 bases between them. CDR1 and CDR2 (germline): MNHEY, SVGAGI.

This CDR3 is CAIGGIGARADTQYF. As DNA, the CDR3 is TGTGCCATCGGGGGTATTGGGGCTAGGGCAGATACGCAGTATTTT. The J gene is TRBJ2-3, the V gene TRBV25-1, with D tentatively TRBD2 (6 bases). Germline V CDR1 and CDR2: MGHDK, SYGVNS. The length of the CDR3 is 15 residues. Trimming removed 10 bases at V and 4 bases at J, with 21 bases between. The full variable domain, in which reference TRBV25-1 and TRBJ2-3 provide the parts outside the CDR3, is EADIYQTPRYLVIGTGKKITLECSQTMGHDKMYWYQQDPGMELHLIHYSYGVNSTEKGDLSSESTVSRIRTEHFPLTLESARPSHTSQYLCAIGGIGARADTQYFGPGTRLTVL.

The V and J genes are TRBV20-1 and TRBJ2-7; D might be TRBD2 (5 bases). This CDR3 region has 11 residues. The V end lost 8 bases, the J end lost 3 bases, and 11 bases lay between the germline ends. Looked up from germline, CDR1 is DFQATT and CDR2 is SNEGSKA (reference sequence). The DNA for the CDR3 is TGCAGTAGCGGAACCATCTACGAGCAGTACTTC. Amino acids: CSSGTIYEQYF.

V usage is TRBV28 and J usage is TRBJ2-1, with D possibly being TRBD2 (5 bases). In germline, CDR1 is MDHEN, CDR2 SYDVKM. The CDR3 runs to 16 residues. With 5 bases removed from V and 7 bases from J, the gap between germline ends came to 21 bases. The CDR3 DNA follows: TGTGCCAGCAGTCAAGTCGGACTCCTAGTGAGGAATGAGCAGTTCTTC. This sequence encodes CASSQVGLLVRNEQFF.

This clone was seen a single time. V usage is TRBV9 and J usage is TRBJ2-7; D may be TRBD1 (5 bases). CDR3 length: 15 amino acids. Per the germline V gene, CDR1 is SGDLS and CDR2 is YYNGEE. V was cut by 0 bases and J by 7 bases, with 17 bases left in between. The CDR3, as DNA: TGTGCCAGCAGCGTAGACCTGGGGCTCCTATTTGAGCAGTACTTC. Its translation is CASSVDLGLLFEQYF.

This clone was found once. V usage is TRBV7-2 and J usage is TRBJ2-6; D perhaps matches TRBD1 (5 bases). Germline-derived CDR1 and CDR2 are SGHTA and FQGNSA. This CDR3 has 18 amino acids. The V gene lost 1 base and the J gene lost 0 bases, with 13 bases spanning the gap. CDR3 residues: CASSLGWGSSSGANVLTF. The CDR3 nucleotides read TGTGCCAGCAGCTTAGGCTGGGGCTCGAGCTCTGGGGCCAACGTCCTGACTTTC. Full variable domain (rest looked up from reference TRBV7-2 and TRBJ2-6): GAGVSQSPSNKVTEKGKDVELRCDPISGHTALYWYRQSLGQGLEFLIYFQGNSAPDKSGLPSDRFSAERTGGSVSTLTIQRTQQEDSAVYLCASSLGWGSSSGANVLTFGAGSRLTVL.

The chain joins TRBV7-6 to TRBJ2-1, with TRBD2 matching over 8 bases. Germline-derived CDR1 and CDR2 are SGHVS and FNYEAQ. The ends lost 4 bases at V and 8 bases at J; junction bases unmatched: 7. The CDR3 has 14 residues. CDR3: CASSSGGPVHEQFF. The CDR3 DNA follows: TGTGCCAGCAGCTCGGGGGGGCCGGTTCATGAGCAGTTCTTC. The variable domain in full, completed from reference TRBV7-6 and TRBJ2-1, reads GAGVSQSPRYKVTKRGQDVALRCDPISGHVSLYWYRQALGQGPEFLTYFNYEAQQDKSGLPNDRFSAERPEGSISTLTIQRTEQRDSAMYRCASSSGGPVHEQFFGPGTRLTVL.

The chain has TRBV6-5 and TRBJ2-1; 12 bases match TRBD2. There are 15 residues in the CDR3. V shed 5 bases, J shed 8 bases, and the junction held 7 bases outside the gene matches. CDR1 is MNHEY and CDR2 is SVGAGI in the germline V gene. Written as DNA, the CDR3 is TGTGCCAGCAGTACCCGACTAGCGGGAGAAGATGAGCAGTTCTTC. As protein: CASSTRLAGEDEQFF.

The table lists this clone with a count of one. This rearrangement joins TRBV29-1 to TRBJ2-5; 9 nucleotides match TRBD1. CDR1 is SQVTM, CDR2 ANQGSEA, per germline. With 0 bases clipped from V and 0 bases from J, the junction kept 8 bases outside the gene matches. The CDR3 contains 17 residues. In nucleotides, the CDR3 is TGCAGCGTTGAAGATTGGCGGGACAGGGACAACCAAGAGACCCAGTACTTC. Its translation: CSVEDWRDRDNQETQYF.

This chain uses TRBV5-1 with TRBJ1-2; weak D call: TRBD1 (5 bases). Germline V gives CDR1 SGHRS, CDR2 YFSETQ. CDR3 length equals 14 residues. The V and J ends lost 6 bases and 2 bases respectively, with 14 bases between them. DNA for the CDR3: TGCGCCAGCAAATCAACAGGCTTAAACTATGGCTACACCTTC. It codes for CASKSTGLNYGYTF.

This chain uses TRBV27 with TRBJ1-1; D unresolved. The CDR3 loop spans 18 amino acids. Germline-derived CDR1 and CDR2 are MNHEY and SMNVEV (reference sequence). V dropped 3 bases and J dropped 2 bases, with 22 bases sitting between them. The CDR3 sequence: CASSFLPLKDITNTEAFF. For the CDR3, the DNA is TGTGCCAGCAGTTTTCTCCCTCTCAAAGACATCACCAACACTGAAGCTTTCTTT.

The CDR3: CASSLAAAGGEQYF. For the CDR3, the DNA is TGCGCCAGCAGCTTGGCCGCAGCGGGAGGCGAGCAGTACTTC. The chain combines TRBV5-1 with TRBJ2-7; 9 bases map to TRBD2. The CDR3 covers 14 residues. In germline, CDR1 is SGHRS, CDR2 YFSETQ. The V and J ends lost 0 bases and 6 bases, in that order; junction bases with no gene match: 4.

CDR3 region: CSAGHNEKLFF. As DNA, the CDR3 is TGCAGTGCTGGACATAATGAAAAACTGTTTTTT. The gene calls are TRBV20-1 and TRBJ1-4; possibly TRBD1 for D (5 bases). V lost 5 bases and J lost 4, with 5 bases in between. This CDR3 spans 11 amino acids. Germline assignment: CDR1 DFQATT and CDR2 SNEGSKA (reference sequence).

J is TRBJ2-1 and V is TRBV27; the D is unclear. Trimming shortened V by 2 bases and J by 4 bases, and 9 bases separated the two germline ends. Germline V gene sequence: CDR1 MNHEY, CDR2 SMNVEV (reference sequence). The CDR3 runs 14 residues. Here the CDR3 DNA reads TGTGCCAGCAGTTTAATGTCCAGATACAATGAGCAGTTCTTC. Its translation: CASSLMSRYNEQFF.

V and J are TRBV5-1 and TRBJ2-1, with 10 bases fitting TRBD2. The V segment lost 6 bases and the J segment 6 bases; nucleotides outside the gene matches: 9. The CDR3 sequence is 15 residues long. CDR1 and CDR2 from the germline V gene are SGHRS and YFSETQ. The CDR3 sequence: CASIRAGGPGNEQFF. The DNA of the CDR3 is TGCGCCAGCATCAGAGCGGGAGGGCCGGGCAATGAGCAGTTCTTC.

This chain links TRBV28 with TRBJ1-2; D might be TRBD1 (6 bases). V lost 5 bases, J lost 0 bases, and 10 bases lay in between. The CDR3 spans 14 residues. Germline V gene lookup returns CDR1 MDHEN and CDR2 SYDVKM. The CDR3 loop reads CASSLRGSNYGYTF. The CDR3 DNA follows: TGTGCCAGCAGTCTCAGGGGTTCTAACTATGGCTACACCTTC.

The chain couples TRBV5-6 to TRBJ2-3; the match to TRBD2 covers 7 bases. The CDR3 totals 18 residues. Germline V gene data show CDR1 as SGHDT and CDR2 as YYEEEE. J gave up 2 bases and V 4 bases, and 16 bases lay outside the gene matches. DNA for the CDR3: TGTGCCAGCAGCCCTACGTCTCGGGGGAGGGACTTCACAGATACGCAGTATTTT. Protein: CASSPTSRGRDFTDTQYF. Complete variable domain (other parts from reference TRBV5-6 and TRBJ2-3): DAGVTQSPTHLIKTRGQQVTLRCSPKSGHDTVSWYQQALGQGPQFIFQYYEEEERQRGNFPDRFSGHQFPNYSSELNVNALLLGDSALYLCASSPTSRGRDFTDTQYFGPGTRLTVL.

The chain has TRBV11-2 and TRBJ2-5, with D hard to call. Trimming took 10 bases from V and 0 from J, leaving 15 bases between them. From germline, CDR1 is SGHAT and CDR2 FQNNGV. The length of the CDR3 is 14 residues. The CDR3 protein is CATREPSNQETQYF. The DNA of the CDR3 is TGTGCCACCCGAGAGCCCTCAAACCAAGAGACCCAGTACTTC.

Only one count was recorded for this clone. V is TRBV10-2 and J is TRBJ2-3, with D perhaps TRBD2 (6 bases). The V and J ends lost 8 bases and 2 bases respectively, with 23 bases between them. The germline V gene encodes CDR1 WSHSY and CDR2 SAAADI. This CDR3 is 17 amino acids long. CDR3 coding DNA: TGCGCCAGCTTCCGTAGCGGTCCCCCCTTTAACACAGATACGCAGTATTTT. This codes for CASFRSGPPFNTDTQYF.

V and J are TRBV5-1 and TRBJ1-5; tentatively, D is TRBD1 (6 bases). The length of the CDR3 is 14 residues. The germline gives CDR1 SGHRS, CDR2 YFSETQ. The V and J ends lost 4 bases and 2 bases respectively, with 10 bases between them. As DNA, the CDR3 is TGCGCCAGCAGCGAGGACAGCCGCAATCAGCCCCAGCATTTT. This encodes CASSEDSRNQPQHF. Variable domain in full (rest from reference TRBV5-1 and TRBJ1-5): KAGVTQTPRYLIKTRGQQVTLSCSPISGHRSVSWYQQTPGQGLQFLFEYFSETQRNKGNFPGRFSGRQFSNSRSEMNVSTLELGDSALYLCASSEDSRNQPQHFGDGTRLSIL.

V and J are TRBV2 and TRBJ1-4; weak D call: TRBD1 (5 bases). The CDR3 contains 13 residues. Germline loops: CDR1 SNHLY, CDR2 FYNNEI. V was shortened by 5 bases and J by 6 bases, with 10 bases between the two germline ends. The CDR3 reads CASSWDLDEKLFF. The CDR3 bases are TGTGCCAGCAGTTGGGACTTAGATGAAAAACTGTTTTTT.

The CDR3 coding sequence is TGTGCCTGGAGTGCGGGACAGGGGTTGAAACTGTTTTTT. Encoded protein: CAWSAGQGLKLFF. The V gene is TRBV30, the J gene TRBJ1-4; 10 bases agree with TRBD1. The CDR3 is made up of 13 amino acids. CDR1 is GTSNPN and CDR2 is SVGIG in the germline V gene (reference sequence). V gave up 1 base and J gave up 11 bases; unmatched junction bases: 4. Based on the CDR3 plus reference TRBV30 and TRBJ1-4, the full variable domain is SQTIHQWPATLVQPVGSPLSLECTVEGTSNPNLYWYRQAAGRGLQLLFYSVGIGQISSEVPQNLSASRPQDRQFILSSKKLLLSDSGFYLCAWSAGQGLKLFFGSGTQLSVL.

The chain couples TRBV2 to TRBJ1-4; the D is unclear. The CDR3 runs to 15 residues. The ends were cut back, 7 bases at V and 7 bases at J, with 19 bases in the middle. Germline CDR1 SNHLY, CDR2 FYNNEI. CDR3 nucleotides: TGTGCCAGCACGCGTACCGGGAAAGTAGGTGAAAAACTGTTTTTT. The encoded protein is CASTRTGKVGEKLFF.

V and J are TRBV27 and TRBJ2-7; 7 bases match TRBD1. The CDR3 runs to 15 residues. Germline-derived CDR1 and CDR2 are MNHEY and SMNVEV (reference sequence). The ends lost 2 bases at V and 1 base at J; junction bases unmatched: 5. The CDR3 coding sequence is TGTGCCAGCAGTTTACCAGACAGGGTTTCCTACGAGCAGTACTTC. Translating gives CASSLPDRVSYEQYF.

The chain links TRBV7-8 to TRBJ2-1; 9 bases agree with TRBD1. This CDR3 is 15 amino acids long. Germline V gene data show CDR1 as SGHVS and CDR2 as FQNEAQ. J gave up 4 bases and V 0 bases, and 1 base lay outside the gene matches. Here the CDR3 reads CASSLAGQGYNEQFF. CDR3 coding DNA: TGTGCCAGCAGCTTAGCGGGACAGGGATACAATGAGCAGTTCTTC.

The DNA of the CDR3 is TGTGCCACCAGCAGAGATTTCACCGGTAGCAGGGCCCAGCATTTT. Translated, it gives CATSRDFTGSRAQHF. The rearrangement links TRBV15 to TRBJ1-5; possibly TRBD1 for D (5 bases). Trimming stripped 0 bases from V and 11 bases from J, with 17 bases between. This CDR3 comprises 15 residues. Germline V CDR1 and CDR2: LNHNV, YYDKDF (reference sequence).

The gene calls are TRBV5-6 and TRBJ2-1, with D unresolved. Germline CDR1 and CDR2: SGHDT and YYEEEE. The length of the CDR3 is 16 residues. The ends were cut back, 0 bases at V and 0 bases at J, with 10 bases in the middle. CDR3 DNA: TGTGCCAGCAGCTTGGCCACAGAGTACTCCTACAATGAGCAGTTCTTC. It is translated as CASSLATEYSYNEQFF.

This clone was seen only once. The CDR3 protein is CASSPTGGTPLNEQFF. In DNA, the CDR3 is TGCGCCAGCAGCCCCACCGGGGGGACTCCCCTCAATGAGCAGTTCTTC. This chain joins TRBV5-1 and TRBJ2-1; the match to TRBD2 covers 7 bases. The trim removed 4 bases at V and 6 bases at J, leaving 13 bases unmatched. Germline CDR1 reads SGHRS; CDR2 reads YFSETQ. This CDR3 is built from 16 residues.

The chain's CDR3 is CASSLWGGGNTIYF. CDR3 nucleotides: TGTGCCAGCAGCCTCTGGGGCGGTGGAAACACCATATATTTT. The J gene is TRBJ1-3, the V gene TRBV13, with D possibly being TRBD1 (5 bases). V was clipped by 5 bases and J by 3 bases, with 11 bases between them. The CDR3 loop spans 14 amino acids. From germline, CDR1 is PRHDT and CDR2 FYEKMQ (reference sequence).